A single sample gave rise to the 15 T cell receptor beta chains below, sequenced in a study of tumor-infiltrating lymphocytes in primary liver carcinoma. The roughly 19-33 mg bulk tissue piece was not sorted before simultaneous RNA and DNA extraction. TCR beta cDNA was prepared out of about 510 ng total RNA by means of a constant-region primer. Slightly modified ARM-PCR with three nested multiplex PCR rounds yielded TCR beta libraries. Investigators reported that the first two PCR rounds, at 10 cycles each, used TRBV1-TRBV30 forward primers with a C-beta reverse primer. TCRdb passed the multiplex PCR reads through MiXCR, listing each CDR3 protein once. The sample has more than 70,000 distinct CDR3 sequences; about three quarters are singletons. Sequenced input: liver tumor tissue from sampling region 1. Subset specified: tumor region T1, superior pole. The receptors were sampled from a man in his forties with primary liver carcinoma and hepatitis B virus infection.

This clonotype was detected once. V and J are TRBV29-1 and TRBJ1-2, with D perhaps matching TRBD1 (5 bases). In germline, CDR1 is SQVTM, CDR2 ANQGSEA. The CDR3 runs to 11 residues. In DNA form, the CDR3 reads TGCGGTGTTGAAGCCCAGGGTGGCTACACCTTC. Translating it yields CGVEAQGGYTF. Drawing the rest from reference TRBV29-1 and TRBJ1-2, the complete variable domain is SAVISQKPSRDICQRGTSLTIQCQVDSQVTMMFWYRQQPGQSLTLIATANQGSEATYESGFVIDKFPISRPNLTFSTLTVSNMSPEDSSIYLCGVEAQGGYTFGSGTRLTVV.

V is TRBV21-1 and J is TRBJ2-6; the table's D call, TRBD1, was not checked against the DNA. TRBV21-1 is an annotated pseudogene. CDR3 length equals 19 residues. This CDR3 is CANRPERDRNFSGANVLTF. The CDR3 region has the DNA TGTGCCAACAGACCTGAACGGGACAGGAACTTCTCTGGGGCCAATGTCCTGACTTTC.

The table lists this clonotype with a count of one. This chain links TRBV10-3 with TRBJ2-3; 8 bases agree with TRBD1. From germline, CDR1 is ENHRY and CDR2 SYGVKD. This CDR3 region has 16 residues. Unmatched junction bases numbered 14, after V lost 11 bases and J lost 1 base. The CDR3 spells CAALTDRAVGTDTQYF. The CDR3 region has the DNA TGTGCCGCTCTCACGGACAGGGCTGTAGGCACAGATACGCAGTATTTT.

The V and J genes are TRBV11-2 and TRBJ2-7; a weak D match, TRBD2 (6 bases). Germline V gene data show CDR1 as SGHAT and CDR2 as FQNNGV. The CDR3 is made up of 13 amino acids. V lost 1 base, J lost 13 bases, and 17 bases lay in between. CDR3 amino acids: CASSLGELATHYF. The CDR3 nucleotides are TGTGCCAGCAGCTTAGGCGAGCTAGCGACGCATTACTTC.

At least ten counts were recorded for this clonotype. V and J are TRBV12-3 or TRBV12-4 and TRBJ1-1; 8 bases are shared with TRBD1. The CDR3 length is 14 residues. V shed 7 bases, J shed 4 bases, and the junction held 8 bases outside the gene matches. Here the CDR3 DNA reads TGTGCCAGCACCCAGGGGGCTCTCGGCACTGAAGCTTTCTTT. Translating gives CASTQGALGTEAFF.

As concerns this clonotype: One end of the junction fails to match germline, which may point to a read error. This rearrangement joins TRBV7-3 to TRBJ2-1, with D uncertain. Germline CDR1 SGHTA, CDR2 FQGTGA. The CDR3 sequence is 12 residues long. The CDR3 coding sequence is TGTGCCAGCAGCTTAAATGCAGAGGTGCAGTCCTTC. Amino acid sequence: CASSLNAEVQSF. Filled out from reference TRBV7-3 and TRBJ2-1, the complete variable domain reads GAGVSQTPSNKVTEKGKYVELRCDPISGHTALYWYRQSLGQGPEFLIYFQGTGAADDSGLPNDRFFAVRPEGSVSTLKIQRTERGDSAVYLCASSLNAEVQSFGPGTRLTVL.

This CDR3 is CASSPPRASGREETQYF. The CDR3 nucleotides read TGTGCCAGCAGTCCCCCCCGGGCTAGCGGGAGGGAAGAGACCCAGTACTTC. V usage is TRBV28 and J usage is TRBJ2-5; 12 bases align to TRBD2. Germline CDR1 reads MDHEN; CDR2 reads SYDVKM. The V gene end was trimmed by 5 bases and the J gene end by 3 bases; junction bases not matched to a gene: 10. The CDR3 runs 17 residues.

The CDR3 spells CASRPAGDTDTQYF. CDR3 DNA: TGCGCCAGCAGACCAGCAGGGGACACAGATACGCAGTATTTT. The chain joins TRBV4-1 to TRBJ2-3, with D possibly TRBD1 on 6 matching bases. Germline CDR1 is MGHRA and CDR2 is YSYEKL. CDR3 length: 14 amino acids. V shed 6 bases and J shed 2 bases, with 12 bases lying between them.

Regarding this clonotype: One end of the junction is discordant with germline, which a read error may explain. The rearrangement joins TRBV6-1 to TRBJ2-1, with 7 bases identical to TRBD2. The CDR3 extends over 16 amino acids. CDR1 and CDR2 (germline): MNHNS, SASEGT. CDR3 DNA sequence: TGTGCCAGCAGTGAGACTGTGGGGGGGACGAGGTATGATCAGTTCTTC. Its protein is CASSETVGGTRYDQFF.

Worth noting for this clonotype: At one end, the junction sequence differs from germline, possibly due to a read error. CDR3 sequence (DNA): TGTGCCAGCTGCTTGCCAGGGGCGTCCTATGGTTACACCTTC. Protein product: CASCLPGASYGYTF. The chain combines TRBV5-4 with TRBJ1-2; D is perhaps TRBD1 (6 bases). The CDR3 contains 14 residues. Germline values: CDR1 SGHNT, CDR2 YYREEE (reference sequence).

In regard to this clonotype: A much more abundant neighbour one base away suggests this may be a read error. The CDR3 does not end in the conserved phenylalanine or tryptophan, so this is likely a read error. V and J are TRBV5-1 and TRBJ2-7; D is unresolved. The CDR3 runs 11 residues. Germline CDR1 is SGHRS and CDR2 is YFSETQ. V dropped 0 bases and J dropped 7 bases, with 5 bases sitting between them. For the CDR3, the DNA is TGCGCCAGCAGCTTGGAACAGGAGCAGTACTTA. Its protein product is CASSLEQEQYL.

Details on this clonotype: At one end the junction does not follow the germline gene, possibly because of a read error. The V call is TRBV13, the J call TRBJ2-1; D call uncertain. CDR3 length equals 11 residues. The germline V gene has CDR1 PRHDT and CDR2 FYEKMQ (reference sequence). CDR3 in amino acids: CPSNLINEQFF. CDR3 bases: TGTCCCAGCAACTTAATAAATGAGCAGTTCTTC.

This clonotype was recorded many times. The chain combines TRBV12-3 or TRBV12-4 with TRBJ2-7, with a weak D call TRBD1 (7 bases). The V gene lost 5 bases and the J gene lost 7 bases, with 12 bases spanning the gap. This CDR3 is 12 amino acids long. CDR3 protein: CASSLRGREQYF. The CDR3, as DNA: TGTGCCAGCAGTCTCAGGGGGAGGGAGCAGTACTTC.

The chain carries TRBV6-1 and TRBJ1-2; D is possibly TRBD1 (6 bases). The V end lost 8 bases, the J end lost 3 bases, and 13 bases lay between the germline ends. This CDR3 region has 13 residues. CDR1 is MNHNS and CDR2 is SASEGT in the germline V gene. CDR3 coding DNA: TGTGCCAGCTGGGACATCACTGACTATGGCTACACCTTC. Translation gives CASWDITDYGYTF.

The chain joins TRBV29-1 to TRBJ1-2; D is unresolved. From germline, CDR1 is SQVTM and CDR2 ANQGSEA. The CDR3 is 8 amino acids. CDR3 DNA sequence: TGCAGGGTAAATGGCTACACCTTC. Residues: CRVNGYTF.